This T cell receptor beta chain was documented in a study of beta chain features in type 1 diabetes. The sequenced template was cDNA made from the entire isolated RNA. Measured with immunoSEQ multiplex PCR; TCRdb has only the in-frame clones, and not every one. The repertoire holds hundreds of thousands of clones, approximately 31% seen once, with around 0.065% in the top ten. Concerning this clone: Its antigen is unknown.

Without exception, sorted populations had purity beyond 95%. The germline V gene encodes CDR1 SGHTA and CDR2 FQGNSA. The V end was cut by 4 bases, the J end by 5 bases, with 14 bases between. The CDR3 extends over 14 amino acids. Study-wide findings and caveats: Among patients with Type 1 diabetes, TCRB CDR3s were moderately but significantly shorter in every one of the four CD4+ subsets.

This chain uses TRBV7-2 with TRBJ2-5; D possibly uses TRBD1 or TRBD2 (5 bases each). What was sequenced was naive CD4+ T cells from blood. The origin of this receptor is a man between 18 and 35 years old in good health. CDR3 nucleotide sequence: TGTGCCAGCAGCTGGGGACGGCCGGGGGAGACCCAGTACTTC. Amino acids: CASSWGRPGETQYF.